This TCR beta chain comes out of a study of T cells in Graves' hyperthyroidism and ophthalmopathy. Study details: Peripheral blood samples were taken at initial diagnosis, prior to any treatment.

Study-wide findings and caveats: In blood, most of the thyroid clonotypes expanded above 0.001 were also present.

It was RNA transcripts that yielded the amplified TCR beta CDR3 regions. With the HTBI primer set, the TCR CDR3 went through a first round of RT-PCR. TCRdb processed the multiplex PCR reads anew with MiXCR; each CDR3 protein has one entry. The data show over 150,000 distinct CDR3 sequences, about a sixth seen once. There are many counts of this clonotype. What it binds is unknown. Diagnoses were established using clinical symptoms, serum thyroxine and TRAb, thyroid ultrasound and orbital computed tomography. PBMCs came from 10 ml fresh peripheral blood. Germline values: CDR1 DFQATT, CDR2 SNEGSKA (reference sequence). V lost 2 bases, J lost 3 bases, and 9 bases stayed unmatched. There are 16 residues in the CDR3.

Material: blood. V usage is TRBV20-1 and J usage is TRBJ1-5, with TRBD1 matching 8 bases. The TCR sequence derives from a woman in her 50s with Graves' hyperthyroidism. CDR3 nucleotide sequence: TGCAGTGCTAGATTGCCCGGACAGGGCTACAATCAGCCCCAGCATTTT. Its protein is CSARLPGQGYNQPQHF.